These 5 T cell receptor beta chains originate from one sample sequenced in a study of shared clonotypes between healthy human individuals. The protocol was immunoSEQ multiplex PCR, while the TCRdb copy is restricted to in-frame clones and leaves out a portion. The data contain 2 million to 2.5 million clones, roughly 92% of them singletons. What was sequenced was naive CD4+ T cells from PBMCs. Subset reported: CD45RA+ positively selected. The receptors were sampled from a man between 18 and 35 years old in good health. Some clones in this sample may be carry-over from other donors' samples.

V usage is TRBV7-3 and J usage is TRBJ2-3; D is perhaps TRBD2 (6 bases). The CDR3 loop spans 16 amino acids. The V gene lost 1 base and the J gene lost 5 bases, with 16 bases spanning the gap. Germline V CDR1 and CDR2: SGHTA, FQGTGA. The CDR3 here is CASSLNRPGRQDTQYF. The CDR3 DNA reads as TGTGCCAGCAGCTTAAACCGGCCAGGGAGGCAAGATACGCAGTATTTT.

About this clone: The sample holds other DNA sequences that translate to the same CDR3. The genes are TRBV28 and TRBJ2-7; 10 bases align to TRBD1. The J segment lost 4 bases and the V segment lost 4 bases, leaving 7 bases of the junction unmatched. This CDR3 comprises 15 residues. Looked up from germline, CDR1 is MDHEN and CDR2 is SYDVKM. CDR3 nucleotides: TGTGCCAGCAGTTCCCCGGGACAGGGGATTTACGAGCAGTACTTC. It is translated as CASSSPGQGIYEQYF.

Concerning this clone itself: Other DNA sequences in this specimen translate into the identical CDR3. The chain recombines TRBV7-2 with TRBJ2-7; tentatively, D is TRBD2 (6 bases). Trimming took 1 base from V and 2 from J, leaving 9 bases between them. The CDR3 extends over 14 amino acids. Per the germline V gene, CDR1 is SGHTA and CDR2 is FQGNSA. DNA for the CDR3: TGTGCCAGCAGCTTAGGCCCGGGAGCCTACGAGCAGTACTTC. As protein: CASSLGPGAYEQYF.

The chain joins TRBV7-9 to TRBJ2-2, with a tentative D call TRBD2 (5 bases). Per germline, CDR1 SEHNR and CDR2 FQNEAQ (reference sequence). V gave up 1 base and J gave up 0 bases, with 9 bases separating them. The CDR3 runs 16 residues. The CDR3 DNA follows: TGTGCCAGCAGCTTAGGCACAGCGGCGAACACCGGGGAGCTGTTTTTT. Translation: CASSLGTAANTGELFF.

The V gene is TRBV29-1, the J gene TRBJ2-1; D possibly corresponds to TRBD2 (5 bases). The germline CDR1 and CDR2 sequences are SQVTM and ANQGSEA. Trimming pared 0 bases from V and 3 bases from J, leaving 9 bases between. CDR3 length: 14 amino acids. Written as DNA, the CDR3 is TGCAGCGTTGAAGATGGCGGAGGCTACAATGAGCAGTTCTTC. This gives the protein CSVEDGGGYNEQFF.